The entry below describes one T cell receptor beta chain. With a much larger clone just one base away, this may be a read error. The sample is drawn from a study of molecular identifiers for immune sequencing clone quantification. Using its own MiXCR run on the PCR reads, TCRdb lists one record per CDR3 protein. Among 9,500 to 15,000 distinct CDR3 sequences listed, under 20% were seen once. CDR3 length: 13 residues. V was pared by 6 bases and J by 5 bases, with 14 bases between. The receptor's source is a human donor in good health. Some libraries in this study had Jurkat cell RNA spiked in. The chain links TRBV12-3 or TRBV12-4 to TRBJ2-7, with TRBD2 as a possible D gene (6 bases). Sample: naive CD8+ T cells from blood, with Jurkat cell RNA spiked in. This sample's subset: FACS-sorted CD8+CD4-CCR7+CD45RA+ naive T cells. CDR3 sequence (DNA): TGTGCCAGCAGCCCGGGGGTACGGAACGAGCAGTACTTC. Its protein product is CASSPGVRNEQYF.